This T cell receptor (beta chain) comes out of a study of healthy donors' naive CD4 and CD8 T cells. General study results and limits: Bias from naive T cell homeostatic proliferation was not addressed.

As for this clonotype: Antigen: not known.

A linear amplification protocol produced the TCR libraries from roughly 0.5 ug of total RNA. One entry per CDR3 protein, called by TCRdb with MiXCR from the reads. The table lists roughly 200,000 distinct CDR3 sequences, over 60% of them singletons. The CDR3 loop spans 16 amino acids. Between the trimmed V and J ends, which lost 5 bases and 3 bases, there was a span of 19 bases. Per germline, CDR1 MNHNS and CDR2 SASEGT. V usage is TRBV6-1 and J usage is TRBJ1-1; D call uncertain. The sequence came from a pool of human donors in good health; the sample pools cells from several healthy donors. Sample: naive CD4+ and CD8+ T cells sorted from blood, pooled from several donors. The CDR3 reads CASSLNPGYRDTEAFF. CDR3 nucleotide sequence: TGTGCCAGCAGTCTAAACCCGGGGTATCGTGACACTGAAGCTTTCTTT.